This T cell receptor (beta chain) derives from a study of T cell repertoires in cytomegalovirus infection. Looking at the study overall: Matching HLA type, along with CMV infection, was indicated by public TCR beta signatures.

TCRdb re-called the reads with MiXCR, one entry per CDR3 protein. The table shows approximately 170,000 distinct CDR3 sequences, with approximately 17% occurring only once. Findings of the study overall: HLA-C-restricted CMV clonotypes gave the most frequent clonotype in two of eight donors. Cumulative public TCR beta family frequency identified carriers of CMV plus the relevant HLA.

There are a few counts of this clonotype. Its matching antigen is unknown. Sequencing was carried out using CD8+ T cells from PBMCs. This clonotype was obtained from a human donor in good health (CMV status not recorded). Some clones in this sample may be carry-over from other donors' samples.

The CDR3 DNA sequence: TGTGCCAGCAGCTCCCGGGACAGAAATCAGCCCCAGCATTTT. Translating it yields CASSSRDRNQPQHF. V usage is TRBV7-9 and J usage is TRBJ1-5, with 7 bases identical to TRBD1. The CDR3 contains 14 residues. V lost 4 bases and J lost 4; bases outside the gene matches: 4. Looked up from germline, CDR1 is SEHNR and CDR2 is FQNEAQ (reference sequence).